The entry below describes one T cell receptor beta chain. No antigen is known for it. This record belongs to a study of CD8 T cell repertoires and HIV-1 epitope variants. Study summary: T cells were stimulated with Twenty-five Gag and Nef peptides separately. Epitopes were three Gag families plus Nef HW9 and YT9. T cells were cultured for roughly ten days with cytokines added on days 3 and 7.

Measured with immunoSEQ multiplex PCR; TCRdb has only the in-frame clones, and not every one. The top ten clones hold over 40% of a sample with under 7,500 clones, approximately 70% of them seen once. This clonotype was sampled from a male donor with HIV. The source material was cultured CD8+ T cells derived from PBMCs.

CDR3 DNA sequence: TGCGCCAGCAGCCAAGATGAGGACAGCTCCTACAATGAGCAGTTCTTC. It translates to CASSQDEDSSYNEQFF. The chain employs TRBV4-3 and TRBJ2-1; possibly TRBD1 for D (6 bases). This CDR3 has 16 residues. V was clipped by 0 bases and J by 0 bases, with 9 bases between them. Germline values: CDR1 LGHNA, CDR2 YSLEER.